These 10 T cell receptor beta chains share one sample of origin, sequenced in a study of graft-versus-host responses after intestinal transplantation. Their target antigens are unknown. Some clones are missing from TCRdb's copy, which holds only in-frame ones; the method was immunoSEQ multiplex PCR. The repertoire consists of some 84,000 clones, with roughly 80% occurring once and the leading ten covering 0.65% to 0.85%. The sample consisted of unstimulated CD4+ T cells sorted from spleen or lymph node cells, taken before intestinal transplant. The origin of the receptors is a human donor who received an intestinal transplant.

CDR3 in DNA: TGTGCCAGCAGCCGGACAGGGGCCGGCTACACCTTC. It is translated as CASSRTGAGYTF. This rearrangement joins TRBV7-8 to TRBJ1-2, with 9 positions matching TRBD1. CDR3 length: 12 amino acids. Trimming cost V 5 bases and J 8 bases; bases outside gene matches: 3. Germline lookup yields CDR1 SGHVS and CDR2 FQNEAQ.

This sequence joins TRBV28 and TRBJ1-2; tentative D call: TRBD1 (5 bases). The CDR3 contains 14 residues. The ends were cut back, 5 bases at V and 7 bases at J, with 17 bases in the middle. Per germline, CDR1 MDHEN and CDR2 SYDVKM. The CDR3 protein is CASSGGGSAIGYTF. CDR3 in DNA: TGTGCCAGCAGTGGGGGGGGGTCCGCTATTGGCTACACCTTC.

V is TRBV29-1 and J is TRBJ2-5; TRBD2 aligns across 8 bases. This CDR3 region has 13 residues. The ends lost 8 bases at V and 4 bases at J; junction bases unmatched: 9. Germline CDR1 and CDR2: SQVTM and ANQGSEA. The CDR3 sequence: CSIPGAGGETQYF. In nucleotides, the CDR3 is TGCAGCATCCCGGGCGCGGGAGGAGAGACCCAGTACTTC.

The J gene is TRBJ2-1, the V gene TRBV27, with 7 bases fitting TRBD2. CDR1 and CDR2 (germline): MNHEY, SMNVEV (reference sequence). The CDR3 sequence is 15 residues long. Trimming removed 1 base from V and 6 bases from J; junction bases left unmatched: 6. CDR3 DNA: TGTGCCAGCAGTTTATGGGTGGGGGGGGGCAATGAGCAGTTCTTC. This translates into CASSLWVGGGNEQFF.

The V and J genes are TRBV7-2 and TRBJ1-5; TRBD1 might be the D (5 bases). The V and J ends lost 5 bases and 2 bases respectively, with 13 bases between them. The CDR3 is made up of 15 amino acids. The germline gives CDR1 SGHTA, CDR2 FQGNSA. The CDR3, as DNA: TGTGCCAGCAGCCTCCAAAGGGGTGGCAATCAGCCCCAGCATTTT. This sequence encodes CASSLQRGGNQPQHF.

The V gene is TRBV7-9, the J gene TRBJ2-7; 8 bases fit TRBD1. The V and J ends lost 5 bases and 3 bases, in that order; junction bases with no gene match: 6. The CDR3 extends over 14 amino acids. CDR1 and CDR2 from the germline V gene are SEHNR and FQNEAQ (reference sequence). The DNA of the CDR3 is TGTGCCAGCAGCCGGACAGGGATTAACTACGAGCAGTACTTC. Amino acids: CASSRTGINYEQYF. The full variable domain, with the rest looked up from reference TRBV7-9 and TRBJ2-7, is DTGVSQNPRHKITKRGQNVTFRCDPISEHNRLYWYRQTLGQGPEFLTYFQNEAQLEKSRLLSDRFSAERPKGSFSTLEIQRTEQGDSAMYLCASSRTGINYEQYFGPGTRLTVT.

The rearrangement joins TRBV7-6 to TRBJ2-2, with 9 bases identical to TRBD1. Per the germline V gene, CDR1 is SGHVS and CDR2 is FNYEAQ. This CDR3 has 17 residues. V was clipped by 5 bases and J by 3 bases; unmatched bases: 10. The CDR3 DNA reads TGTGCCAGCAGCCACACGCCGGGACAGGGTGACACCGGGGAGCTGTTTTTT. It specifies CASSHTPGQGDTGELFF.

The rearrangement links TRBV6-5 to TRBJ1-1, with D perhaps TRBD1 (6 bases). Germline lookup yields CDR1 MNHEY and CDR2 SVGAGI. The CDR3 loop spans 14 amino acids. Trimming left V 11 bases short and J 7 bases short, with 23 bases between. The CDR3 sequence is CASRRGQLIIEAFF. The DNA for the CDR3 is TGTGCCTCACGGCGCGGACAGTTGATAATTGAAGCTTTCTTT.

The chain uses TRBV18 and TRBJ1-6; no clear D. The CDR3 has 15 residues. V lost 5 bases, J lost 7 bases, and 15 bases lay in between. Germline loops: CDR1 KGHSH, CDR2 LQKENI. DNA of the CDR3: TGTGCCAGCTCAACGAGGATCCTTAAAAATTCACCCCTCCACTTT. It translates to CASSTRILKNSPLHF.

The CDR3 DNA sequence: TGTGCCAGCTCACCGACAGGGCCGGGGGCCAACGTCCTGACTTTC. Encoded protein: CASSPTGPGANVLTF. V usage is TRBV18 and J usage is TRBJ2-6; 7 nucleotides agree with TRBD1. The CDR3 length is 15 residues. Germline V CDR1 and CDR2: KGHSH, LQKENI. With 3 bases clipped from V and 4 bases from J, the junction kept 3 bases outside the gene matches.